This record concerns one T cell receptor (beta chain) sequence. The antigen remains undetermined. Some clones are missing from TCRdb's copy, which holds only in-frame ones; the method was immunoSEQ multiplex PCR. Counted here are approximately 1,000,000 clones, around three quarters occurring once; the ten biggest clones make up more than 0.5%. This specimen comes from a study of shared clonotypes between healthy human individuals. Study summary: A couple of women and three men aged 18 to 49 served as donors. Study results and limitations: Generally, estimated richness proved larger in naive subsets than it did in memory subsets.

The V segment lost 4 bases and the J segment 2 bases; nucleotides outside the gene matches: 6. Germline CDR1 and CDR2: SGHDT and YYEEEE. This CDR3 comprises 14 residues. Every donor, a Caucasian adult, lived in Nashville, Tennessee. The study separated CD4+ cells into CD45RA+ naive and CD45RA-negative memory subsets. This clonotype was obtained from a man between 18 and 35 years old in good health. Some clones in this sample may be carry-over from other donors' samples. Sequencing input: memory CD4+ T cells from PBMCs. Subset here: CD45RA-negative fraction. The genes are TRBV5-6 and TRBJ2-7, with 7 bases fitting TRBD1. The DNA for the CDR3 is TGTGCCAGCAGCGTGGACAGGTTAACCTACGAGCAGTACTTC. Amino acids: CASSVDRLTYEQYF.